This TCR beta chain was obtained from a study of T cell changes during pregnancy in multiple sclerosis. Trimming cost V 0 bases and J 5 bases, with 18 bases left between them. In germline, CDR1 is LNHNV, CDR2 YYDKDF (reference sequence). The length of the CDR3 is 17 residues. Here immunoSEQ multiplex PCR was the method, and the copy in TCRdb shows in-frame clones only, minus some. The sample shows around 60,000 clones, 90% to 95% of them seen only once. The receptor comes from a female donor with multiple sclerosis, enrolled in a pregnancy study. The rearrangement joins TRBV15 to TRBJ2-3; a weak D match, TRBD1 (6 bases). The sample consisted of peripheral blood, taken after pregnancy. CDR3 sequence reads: CATSRDGRGGMVDTQYF. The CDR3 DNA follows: TGTGCCACCAGCAGAGATGGGAGAGGGGGTATGGTAGATACGCAGTATTTT. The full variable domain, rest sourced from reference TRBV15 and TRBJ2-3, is DAMVIQNPRYQVTQFGKPVTLSCSQTLNHNVMYWYQQKSSQAPKLLFHYYDKDFNNEADTPDNFQSRRPNTSFCFLDIRSPGLGDTAMYLCATSRDGRGGMVDTQYFGPGTRLTVL.